This T cell receptor beta chain was recovered during a study of T cell changes during pregnancy in multiple sclerosis. The junction had 8 bases not matched to a gene; V was cut back by 1 base and J by 8 bases. CDR3 length: 16 residues. Per germline, CDR1 MNHNS and CDR2 SASEGT. This table comes from immunoSEQ multiplex PCR, and its TCRdb copy is limited to in-frame clones, with some not included. This table holds some 71,000 clones, approximately 91% found once. This sequence was found in a female donor with multiple sclerosis, enrolled in a pregnancy study. The V call is TRBV6-1, the J call TRBJ1-4, with TRBD1 matching over 9 bases. The sequenced sample was peripheral blood, obtained in the third trimester of pregnancy. Here the CDR3 reads CASSEVSGTGREKLFF. CDR3 coding DNA: TGTGCCAGCAGTGAAGTGTCCGGGACAGGGCGAGAAAAACTGTTTTTT.